The 18 T cell receptor beta chains reported below all come from one sample, sequenced in a study of cytomegalovirus exposure and HLA in healthy donors. Clones were read by immunoSEQ multiplex PCR, and TCRdb kept only the in-frame ones, dropping some. This sample has roughly 73,000 clones, with 94% found just once. Sequencing was carried out using PBMCs. The receptors shown here come from a young man in good health and CMV-seropositive.

This chain uses TRBV5-1 with TRBJ2-3; TRBD2 agrees at 13 bases. The CDR3 is 16 amino acids. Germline V gene data show CDR1 as SGHRS and CDR2 as YFSETQ. V dropped 4 bases and J dropped 5; count of bases not matched to a gene: 7. The CDR3 sequence: CASSVGLAGREDTQYF. For the CDR3, the DNA is TGCGCCAGCAGCGTGGGACTAGCGGGGAGAGAAGATACGCAGTATTTT.

In this sample, this clone turned up once. The chain joins TRBV6-1 to TRBJ2-7; maybe TRBD1 (5 bases). The CDR3 length is 14 residues. V was cut by 6 bases and J by 2 bases, with 14 bases left in between. Germline V lookup: CDR1 MNHNS, CDR2 SASEGT. For the CDR3, the DNA is TGTGCCAGCAGCCTCAACAGGAAAGCCTACGAGCAGTACTTC. This encodes CASSLNRKAYEQYF.

The chain is built from TRBV6-6 and TRBJ1-1, with TRBD1 as a possible D gene (6 bases). Trimming pared 4 bases from V and 2 bases from J, leaving 14 bases between. The CDR3 has 15 residues. Germline loops: CDR1 MNHNY, CDR2 SVGAGI (reference sequence). CDR3 loop: CASSSSQGLNTEAFF. The CDR3 DNA is TGTGCCAGCAGTTCTTCACAGGGCCTCAACACTGAAGCTTTCTTT.

The chain uses TRBV19 and TRBJ1-2, with a weak D call TRBD1 (6 bases). The CDR3 spans 18 residues. The germline V gene has CDR1 LNHDA and CDR2 SQIVND (reference sequence). Trimming stripped 0 bases from V and 0 bases from J, with 17 bases between. The CDR3, as DNA: TGTGCCAGTAGTATAGAGGTTTGGGCAGGGGACCCTAACTATGGCTACACCTTC. Translating it yields CASSIEVWAGDPNYGYTF.

This clone was counted only a few times. The V gene is TRBV19, the J gene TRBJ2-5; weak D call: TRBD1 (5 bases). In germline, CDR1 is LNHDA, CDR2 SQIVND (reference sequence). The length of the CDR3 is 13 residues. V was cut by 3 bases and J by 2 bases, with 7 bases left in between. As DNA, the CDR3 is TGTGCCAGTAGTATTGACAGACAAGAGACCCAGTACTTC. Its protein is CASSIDRQETQYF. The full variable domain, with the rest looked up from reference TRBV19 and TRBJ2-5, is DGGITQSPKYLFRKEGQNVTLSCEQNLNHDAMYWYRQDPGQGLRLIYYSQIVNDFQKGDIAEGYSVSREKKESFPLTVTSAQKNPTAFYLCASSIDRQETQYFGPGTRLLVL.

The rearrangement uses TRBV2 and TRBJ2-7, with 10 bases aligning to TRBD1. The CDR3 is made up of 15 amino acids. V lost 1 base, J lost 5 bases, and 5 bases stayed unmatched. Germline V gene sequence: CDR1 SNHLY, CDR2 FYNNEI. CDR3: CASSEVGQGLNEQYF. CDR3 in DNA: TGTGCCAGCAGTGAAGTGGGACAGGGGCTGAACGAGCAGTACTTC.

This chain connects TRBV7-9 to TRBJ2-7; a possible D gene is TRBD1 (5 bases). The CDR3 loop spans 16 amino acids. V lost 1 base, J lost 6 bases, and 19 bases lay in between. Per the germline V gene, CDR1 is SEHNR and CDR2 is FQNEAQ (reference sequence). In DNA form, the CDR3 reads TGTGCCAGCAGCTTAGGCTCTTGGCAGGGATCGAGCGAGCAGTACTTC. Amino acid sequence: CASSLGSWQGSSEQYF.

The chain is built from TRBV27 and TRBJ1-1, with D unresolved. Trimming removed 9 bases at V and 4 bases at J, with 9 bases between. The CDR3 covers 11 residues. Germline CDR1 MNHEY, CDR2 SMNVEV (reference sequence). CDR3 loop: CASSGGTEAFF. The CDR3 region has the DNA TGTGCCAGTTCCGGCGGCACTGAAGCTTTCTTT.

The chain links TRBV18 to TRBJ2-1; the D gene is possibly TRBD2 (5 bases). Trimming removed 4 bases from V and 5 bases from J, with 12 bases in between. The CDR3 has 14 amino acids. The germline CDR1 and CDR2 sequences are KGHSH and LQKENI. CDR3 amino acids: CASSLMGDDNEQFF. The CDR3 coding sequence is TGTGCCAGCTCACTTATGGGAGATGACAATGAGCAGTTCTTC.

This chain links TRBV27 with TRBJ2-2; tentative D call: TRBD2 (6 bases). Germline V gene sequence: CDR1 MNHEY, CDR2 SMNVEV (reference sequence). V was trimmed by 2 bases and J by 9 bases, leaving 10 bases between them. This CDR3 region has 13 residues. The CDR3 sequence is CASSLVGLRELFF. DNA for the CDR3: TGTGCCAGCAGTTTAGTGGGACTCCGGGAGCTGTTTTTT.

The chain recombines TRBV7-9 with TRBJ2-7, with 7 bases fitting TRBD2. Germline V CDR1 and CDR2: SEHNR, FQNEAQ (reference sequence). The CDR3 extends over 16 amino acids. Trimming took 6 bases from V and 2 from J; bases not matched to a gene: 13. The CDR3 loop reads CASSPSSSGRTYEQYF. The CDR3 DNA follows: TGTGCCAGCAGTCCCTCCTCTAGCGGCCGTACCTACGAGCAGTACTTC.

The V call is TRBV5-1, the J call TRBJ2-7; TRBD2 matches 10 bases. Germline CDR1 reads SGHRS; CDR2 reads YFSETQ. V was clipped by 2 bases and J by 6 bases; unmatched bases: 11. The CDR3 is 16 amino acids. DNA of the CDR3: TGCGCCAGCAGCTTTGCTAGCGGGAGCCCCGGCCTCGAGCAGTACTTC. This translates into CASSFASGSPGLEQYF.

This clone has a single count. The chain employs TRBV4-2 and TRBJ1-2; possible D gene TRBD1, 5 bases. V lost 0 bases and J 3 bases, leaving 11 bases between the germline ends. The CDR3 extends over 15 amino acids. Per the germline V gene, CDR1 is LGHNA and CDR2 is YNFKEQ. The CDR3 nucleotides read TGTGCCAGCAGCCAAGATAGGGGCACACACTATGGCTACACCTTC. This codes for CASSQDRGTHYGYTF.

The rearrangement links TRBV15 to TRBJ1-3; the D is unclear. This CDR3 contains 15 residues. Germline V gene lookup returns CDR1 LNHNV and CDR2 YYDKDF (reference sequence). V lost 2 bases and J lost 4, with 12 bases in between. This chain's CDR3 is CATSRSLGGGNTIYF. CDR3 sequence (DNA): TGTGCCACCAGCAGATCCCTAGGAGGCGGAAACACCATATATTTT.

This rearrangement joins TRBV7-3 to TRBJ2-4, with 7 bases matching TRBD2. CDR1 and CDR2 from the germline V gene are SGHTA and FQGTGA. This CDR3 spans 14 amino acids. The trim removed 1 base at V and 6 bases at J, leaving 3 bases unmatched. The CDR3 DNA reads as TGTGCCAGCAGCTTAAATCCGGGGGGAAACATTCAGTACTTC. It yields the protein CASSLNPGGNIQYF.

The chain has TRBV10-3 and TRBJ2-3; D gene uncertain. The CDR3 is 11 residues long. With 6 bases removed from V and 6 bases from J, the gap between germline ends came to 7 bases. Germline values: CDR1 ENHRY, CDR2 SYGVKD. CDR3: CAIRYSDTQYF. CDR3 sequence (DNA): TGTGCCATCAGATACTCGGATACGCAGTATTTT.

This clone has just a few counts. CDR3 amino acids: CASSQITGASNQPQHF. CDR3 nucleotide sequence: TGTGCCAGCAGCCAAATTACAGGGGCGAGCAATCAGCCCCAGCATTTT. The chain carries TRBV7-8 and TRBJ1-5; 7 bases align to TRBD1. Looked up from germline, CDR1 is SGHVS and CDR2 is FQNEAQ. The V and J ends lost 5 bases and 1 base, in that order; junction bases with no gene match: 8. The CDR3 totals 16 residues.

The rearrangement joins TRBV4-1 to TRBJ2-3; the match to TRBD2 covers 16 bases. In germline, CDR1 is MGHRA, CDR2 YSYEKL. The CDR3 length is 18 residues. Unmatched junction bases numbered 6, after V lost 1 base and J lost 5 bases. The CDR3 sequence is CASSQVGGTSGRGDTQYF. CDR3 in DNA: TGCGCCAGCAGCCAAGTTGGCGGGACTAGCGGGAGGGGAGATACGCAGTATTTT.